This T cell receptor (beta chain) was observed in a study of blood T cell repertoires in COVID-19. In its sample, this clone was seen a few times. TCRdb's table, derived via immunoSEQ multiplex PCR, lists solely in-frame clones and lacks some. The table records some 300,000 clones, around 87% of them present only once. CDR1 and CDR2 (germline): SNHLY, FYNNEI. Unmatched junction bases numbered 3, after V lost 8 bases and J lost 6 bases. This CDR3 is built from 12 residues. The specimen was peripheral blood. The chain couples TRBV2 to TRBJ1-5; 8 positions agree with TRBD1. This receptor was obtained from a young man with active or convalescent COVID-19. This chain's CDR3 is CASGQGGQPQHF. The CDR3 DNA reads as TGTGCCAGCGGACAGGGTGGTCAGCCCCAGCATTTT.